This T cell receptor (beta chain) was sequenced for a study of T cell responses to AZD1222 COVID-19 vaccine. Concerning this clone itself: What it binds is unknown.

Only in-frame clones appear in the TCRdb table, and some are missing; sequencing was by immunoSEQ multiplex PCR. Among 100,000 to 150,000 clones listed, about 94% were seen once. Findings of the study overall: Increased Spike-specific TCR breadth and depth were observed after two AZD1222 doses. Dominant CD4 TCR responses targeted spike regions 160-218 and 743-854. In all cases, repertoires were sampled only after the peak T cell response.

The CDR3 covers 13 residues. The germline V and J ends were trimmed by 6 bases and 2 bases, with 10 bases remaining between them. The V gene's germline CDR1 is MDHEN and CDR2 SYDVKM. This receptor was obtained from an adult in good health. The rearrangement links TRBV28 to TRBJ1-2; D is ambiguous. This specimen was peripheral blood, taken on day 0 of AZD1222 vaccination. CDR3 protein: CASRSDRNYGYTF. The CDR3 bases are TGTGCCAGCAGGTCGGACCGAAACTATGGCTACACCTTC.